Following are 7 T cell receptor beta chains from one sample sequenced in a study of blood T cell repertoires in COVID-19. Assay: immunoSEQ multiplex PCR; the TCRdb copy retains only in-frame clones and omits some. The data hold over 450,000 clones, with roughly 89% observed a single time. The sample comprised peripheral blood. Receptors originate from a man aged 18 to 30 with COVID-19, enrolled during active disease.

This clone was detected only a few times. The V gene is TRBV7-6, the J gene TRBJ2-1; 15 bases agree with TRBD2. From germline, CDR1 is SGHVS and CDR2 FNYEAQ. This CDR3 is 15 amino acids long. Trimming cost V 5 bases and J 7 bases; bases outside gene matches: 3. The CDR3 sequence is CASSPGLAGGNEQFF. The CDR3 bases are TGTGCCAGCAGCCCCGGACTAGCGGGAGGGAATGAGCAGTTCTTC.

This rearrangement joins TRBV25-1 to TRBJ2-7, with 9 bases aligning to TRBD1. Germline lookup yields CDR1 MGHDK and CDR2 SYGVNS. The V segment lost 4 bases and the J segment 4 bases; nucleotides outside the gene matches: 2. The CDR3 sequence is 13 residues long. This chain's CDR3 is CASSAGTGYEQYF. The CDR3 nucleotides are TGTGCCAGCAGTGCCGGGACAGGGTACGAGCAGTACTTC.

The chain carries TRBV5-1 and TRBJ1-2, with 8 bases matching TRBD1. Germline CDR1 SGHRS, CDR2 YFSETQ. J gave up 2 bases and V 4 bases, and 4 bases lay outside the gene matches. The CDR3 has 14 residues. Written as DNA, the CDR3 is TGCGCCAGCAGCGCGGGACAGGCCAACTATGGCTACACCTTC. This sequence encodes CASSAGQANYGYTF.

This clone was picked up one time. The V and J genes are TRBV4-2 and TRBJ1-1, with D possibly being TRBD1 (5 bases). The CDR3 length is 15 residues. From germline, CDR1 is LGHNA and CDR2 YNFKEQ. The V end lost 0 bases, the J end lost 4 bases, and 12 bases lay between the germline ends. The chain's CDR3 is CASSQEGGGGTEAFF. CDR3 in DNA: TGTGCCAGCAGCCAAGAGGGGGGGGGTGGCACTGAAGCTTTCTTT.

This clone was seen at least ten times. The genes are TRBV12-5 and TRBJ2-2, with a possible D match to TRBD2 (6 bases). Germline V gives CDR1 LGHNT, CDR2 FRNRAP. The CDR3 loop spans 16 amino acids. The V end was cut by 2 bases, the J end by 8 bases, with 18 bases between. The CDR3: CASGLMNGGVPGELFF. Written as DNA, the CDR3 is TGTGCTAGTGGTTTGATGAACGGAGGGGTTCCTGGGGAGCTGTTTTTT.

The V and J genes are TRBV5-1 and TRBJ2-1; 13 nucleotides agree with TRBD2. The germline V gene encodes CDR1 SGHRS and CDR2 YFSETQ. The CDR3 spans 17 residues. Trimming took 0 bases from V and 9 from J; bases not matched to a gene: 9. In DNA, the CDR3 is TGCGCCAGCAGCTTGGGAACCGGACTAGCGGGAGTGGGTGAGCAGTTCTTC. The encoded protein is CASSLGTGLAGVGEQFF.

The gene calls are TRBV4-2 and TRBJ1-1, with D possibly matching TRBD1 (6 bases). Trimming pared 0 bases from V and 1 base from J, leaving 12 bases between. This CDR3 has 16 residues. Germline CDR1 LGHNA, CDR2 YNFKEQ. In nucleotides, the CDR3 is TGTGCCAGCAGCCAAGACCCGGCCAGGGGGAACACTGAAGCTTTCTTT. Translated, it gives CASSQDPARGNTEAFF.